This TCR beta chain is drawn from a study of T cell responses to AZD1222 COVID-19 vaccine. General study results and limits: Repertoires were sampled only after the peak T cell response. Once two AZD1222 doses were given, Spike-specific TCR breadth and depth went up.

Comments on this clone: Its cognate antigen is unknown.

Germline V lookup: CDR1 KGHSH, CDR2 LQKENI. The CDR3 covers 13 residues. V shed 3 bases and J shed 8 bases, with 8 bases lying between them. Repertoires were generated with immunoSEQ multiplex PCR, while TCRdb's copy carries only in-frame clones and drops some. Of approximately 220,000 clones in the sample, just over 90% are singletons; the top ten hold around 1%. This sequence was found in an adult in good health. The V call is TRBV18, the J call TRBJ1-6; D gene unclear. Sequenced here: peripheral blood, sampled on day 0 of MenACWY control vaccination. Here the CDR3 reads CASSPSEDSPLHF. The CDR3 nucleotides are TGTGCCAGCTCACCGTCCGAGGATTCACCCCTCCACTTT.